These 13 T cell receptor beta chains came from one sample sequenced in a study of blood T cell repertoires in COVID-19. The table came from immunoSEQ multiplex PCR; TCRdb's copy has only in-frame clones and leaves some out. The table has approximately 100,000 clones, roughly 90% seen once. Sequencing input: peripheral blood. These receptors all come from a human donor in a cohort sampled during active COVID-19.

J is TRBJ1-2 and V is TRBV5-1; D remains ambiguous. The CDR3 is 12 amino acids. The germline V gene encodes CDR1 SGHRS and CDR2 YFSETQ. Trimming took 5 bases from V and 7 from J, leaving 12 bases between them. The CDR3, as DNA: TGCGCCAGCAGATCCCCCGCAGGTGGCTACACCTTC. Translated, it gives CASRSPAGGYTF. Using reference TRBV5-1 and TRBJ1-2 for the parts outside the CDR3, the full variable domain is KAGVTQTPRYLIKTRGQQVTLSCSPISGHRSVSWYQQTPGQGLQFLFEYFSETQRNKGNFPGRFSGRQFSNSRSEMNVSTLELGDSALYLCASRSPAGGYTFGSGTRLTVV.

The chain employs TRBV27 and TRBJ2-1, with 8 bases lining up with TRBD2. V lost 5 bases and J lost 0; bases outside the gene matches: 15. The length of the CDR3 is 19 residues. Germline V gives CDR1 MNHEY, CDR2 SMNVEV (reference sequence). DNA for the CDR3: TGTGCCAGCAGTGCCAAGTCCTCCCAACTAGCGGACTCCTACAATGAGCAGTTCTTC. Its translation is CASSAKSSQLADSYNEQFF.

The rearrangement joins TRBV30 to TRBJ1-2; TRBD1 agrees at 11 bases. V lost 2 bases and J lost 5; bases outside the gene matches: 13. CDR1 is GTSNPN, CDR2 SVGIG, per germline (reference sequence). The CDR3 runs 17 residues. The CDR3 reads CAWSSRGGTGGRYGYTF. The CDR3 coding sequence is TGTGCCTGGAGTTCACGAGGGGGGACAGGGGGAAGGTATGGCTACACCTTC.

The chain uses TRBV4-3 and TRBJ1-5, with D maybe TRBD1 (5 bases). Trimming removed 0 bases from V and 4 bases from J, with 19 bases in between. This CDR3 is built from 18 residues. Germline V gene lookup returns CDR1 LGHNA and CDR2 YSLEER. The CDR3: CASSQDLQGYMENQPQHF. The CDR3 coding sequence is TGCGCCAGCAGCCAAGATTTGCAGGGTTACATGGAGAATCAGCCCCAGCATTTT.

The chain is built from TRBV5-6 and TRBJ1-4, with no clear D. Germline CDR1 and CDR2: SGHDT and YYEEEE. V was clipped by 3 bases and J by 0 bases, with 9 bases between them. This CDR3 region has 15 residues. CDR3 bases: TGTGCCAGCAGCTCTCTCGCAGCAACTAATGAAAAACTGTTTTTT. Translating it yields CASSSLAATNEKLFF.

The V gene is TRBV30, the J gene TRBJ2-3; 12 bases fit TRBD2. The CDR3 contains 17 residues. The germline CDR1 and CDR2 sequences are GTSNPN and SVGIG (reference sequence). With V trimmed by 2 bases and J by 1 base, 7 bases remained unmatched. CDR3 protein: CAWSPSRTSGGTDTQYF. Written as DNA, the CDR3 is TGTGCCTGGAGTCCCTCTCGGACTAGCGGGGGCACAGATACGCAGTATTTT.

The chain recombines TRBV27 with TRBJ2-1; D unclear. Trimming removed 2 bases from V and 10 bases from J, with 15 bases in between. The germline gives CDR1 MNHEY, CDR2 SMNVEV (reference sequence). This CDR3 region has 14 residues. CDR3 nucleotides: TGTGCCAGCAGTTTACCAGGTTATACTGGGGAGCAGTTCTTC. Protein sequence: CASSLPGYTGEQFF.

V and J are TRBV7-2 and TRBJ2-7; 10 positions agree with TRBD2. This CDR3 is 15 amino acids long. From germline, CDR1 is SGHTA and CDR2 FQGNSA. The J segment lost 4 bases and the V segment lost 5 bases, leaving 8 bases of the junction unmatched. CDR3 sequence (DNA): TGTGCCAGCAGCCCGAGTGTAGCGGGAGGTTACGAGCAGTACTTC. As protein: CASSPSVAGGYEQYF.

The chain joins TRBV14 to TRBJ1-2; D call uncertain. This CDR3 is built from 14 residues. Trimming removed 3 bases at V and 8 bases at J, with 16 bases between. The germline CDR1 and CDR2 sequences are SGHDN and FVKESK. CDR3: CASSQKEGFYGYTF. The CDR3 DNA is TGTGCCAGCAGCCAGAAGGAGGGCTTCTACGGCTACACCTTC.

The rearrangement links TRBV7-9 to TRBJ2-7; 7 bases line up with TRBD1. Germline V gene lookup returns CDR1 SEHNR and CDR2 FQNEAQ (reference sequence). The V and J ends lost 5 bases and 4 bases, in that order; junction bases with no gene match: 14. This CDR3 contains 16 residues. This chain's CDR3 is CASSPWTGPAVYEQYF. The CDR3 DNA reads TGTGCCAGCAGCCCCTGGACAGGCCCCGCGGTATACGAGCAGTACTTC.

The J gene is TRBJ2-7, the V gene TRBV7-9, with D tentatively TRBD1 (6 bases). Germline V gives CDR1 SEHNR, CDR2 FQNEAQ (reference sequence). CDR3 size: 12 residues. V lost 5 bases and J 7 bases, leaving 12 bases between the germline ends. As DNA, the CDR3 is TGTGCCAGCAGCCGGGACATAGAAGAGCAGTACTTC. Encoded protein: CASSRDIEEQYF.

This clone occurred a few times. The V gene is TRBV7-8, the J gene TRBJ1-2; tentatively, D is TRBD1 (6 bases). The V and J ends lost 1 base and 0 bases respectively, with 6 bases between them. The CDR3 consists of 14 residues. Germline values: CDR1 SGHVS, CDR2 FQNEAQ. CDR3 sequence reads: CASSLGQANYGYTF. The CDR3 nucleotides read TGTGCCAGCAGCTTAGGACAGGCTAACTATGGCTACACCTTC.

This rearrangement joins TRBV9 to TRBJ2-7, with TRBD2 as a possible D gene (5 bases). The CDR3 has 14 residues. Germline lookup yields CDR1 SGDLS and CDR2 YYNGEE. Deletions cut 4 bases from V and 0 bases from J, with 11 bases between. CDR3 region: CASSSTGSSYEQYF. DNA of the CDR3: TGTGCCAGCAGCTCCACTGGGAGCTCCTACGAGCAGTACTTC.